This is a list of T cell receptor beta chains from one sample in a study of blood T cell repertoires in COVID-19. Generated by immunoSEQ multiplex PCR, the TCRdb table keeps only in-frame clones and is missing some. This repertoire shows around 76,000 clones, approximately 85% found once; its top ten account for under 6%. Sequencing was carried out using peripheral blood. Receptor source: an elderly man with acute or convalescent COVID-19. Both conserved end residues are trimmed from each CDR3. D genes are given only for firm matches.

D gene,J gene,V gene,CDR3 protein
TRBD2,TRBJ2-7,TRBV7-2,ASSFVGGESYEQY
TRBD1,TRBJ2-7,TRBV5-8,ASSPGTGYSYEQY
TRBD1,TRBJ1-1,TRBV19,ASSTRAPSGGTEAF
NA,TRBJ1-4,TRBV2,VGRGVTNEKLF
TRBD1,TRBJ1-1,TRBV5-1,ASGTGEGGGTEAF
TRBD1,TRBJ1-4,TRBV6-5,ASSYSGTGSEKLF
TRBD2,TRBJ2-7,TRBV19,ASSRDGGLAVLGDYEQY
NA,TRBJ2-7,TRBV21-1,ASSTRLESSYEQY
NA,TRBJ2-2,TRBV4-1,ASSLQEGRGLSNTGELF
TRBD2,TRBJ2-3,TRBV7-2,ASSPPGLAGGTDTQY
TRBD2,TRBJ2-3,TRBV6-4,ASSDIGSGGASDTQY
TRBD1,TRBJ2-2,TRBV24-1,ATSDRTGPNTGELF
TRBD1,TRBJ1-2,TRBV11-2,ASSLVQDRGYGYT
NA,TRBJ2-5,TRBV5-1,ASTKHVVRFEGGETQY
NA,TRBJ1-5,TRBV12-5,ASALGGSNQPQH
NA,TRBJ2-5,TRBV11-3,ASSLGYTPGVHETQY
TRBD2,TRBJ2-7,TRBV6-2/TRBV6-3,ASSSPGLAGYEQY
NA,TRBJ2-1,TRBV28,ASSFFRGQF
NA,TRBJ2-1,TRBV7-8,ASSRRGLYNEQF
TRBD1,TRBJ1-4,TRBV9,ASSVAPTGNGEKLF
TRBD1,TRBJ2-7,TRBV10-3,AISESTGTSLTYEQY
TRBD1,TRBJ2-1,TRBV7-2,ASSLIGGTGTEQF
TRBD2,TRBJ2-7,TRBV3-1/TRBV3-2,ASSQGLAGAGYEQY
NA,TRBJ2-7,TRBV24-1,ATSDAQTGYEQY
TRBD1,TRBJ1-5,TRBV6-2/TRBV6-3,ASSTVRGQNQPQH
NA,TRBJ2-6,TRBV27,ASSPLTGSGANVLT
NA,TRBJ2-5,TRBV3-1/TRBV3-2,ASSQTSRGPLQETQY
TRBD2,TRBJ2-5,TRBV7-3,ASSLNVAGGGTTQY
NA,TRBJ2-7,TRBV5-1,ASSLDTNYEQY
TRBD2,TRBJ2-1,TRBV19,ASSRREINEQF
NA,TRBJ2-3,TRBV21-1,ASSKRVAGGGCTDTQY
TRBD1,TRBJ1-2,TRBV9,ASSVTPGQGASYT
NA,TRBJ1-1,TRBV5-4,ASSSPPGQNTEAF
TRBD2,TRBJ2-3,TRBV24-1,ATSSMPPGLAGAIRTDTQY
NA,TRBJ1-3,TRBV7-2,ASSFGIDGNTIY
NA,TRBJ2-7,TRBV19,ASSNGGYEQY
TRBD1,TRBJ1-2,TRBV6-5,ASSYSGQGAYYGYT
TRBD1,TRBJ1-2,TRBV27,ASSLRARDRPYGYT
TRBD1,TRBJ1-1,TRBV19,ASSRQGDEAF
NA,TRBJ1-1,TRBV7-3,ASSLGQNTEAF
TRBD2,TRBJ2-1,TRBV5-5,ASSWGLAEINEQF
NA,TRBJ2-5,TRBV19,ASSFHGRDGETQY
TRBD2,TRBJ2-5,TRBV2,ASSEIVGTSGSGETQY
NA,TRBJ2-1,TRBV10-1,ASIFASRNDEQF
NA,TRBJ2-1,TRBV19,ASSIGGRGEQF
NA,TRBJ2-1,TRBV7-7,ASSFGSEQF
TRBD1,TRBJ2-3,TRBV6-5,ASSPGTGDTDTQY
NA,TRBJ1-2,TRBV6-5,ASSYSLQSYGYT
TRBD2,TRBJ2-3,TRBV5-6,ASSLRTSGGTDTQY
TRBD2,TRBJ2-3,TRBV5-4,ASSFSGGTDTQY
TRBD1,TRBJ2-7,TRBV29-1,SAGQADEQY
TRBD2,TRBJ2-7,TRBV3-1/TRBV3-2,ASSLWSGRDLGEQY
NA,TRBJ1-5,TRBV28,ASRGSSNQPQH
TRBD1,TRBJ2-1,TRBV7-2,ASSLEPGTGYRNEQF
NA,TRBJ2-1,TRBV9,ASSVVEVSGNEQF
TRBD1,TRBJ2-6,TRBV5-4,ASSSAGRGLVGANVLT
TRBD2,TRBJ2-7,TRBV18,ASSPGQGGSGNEQY
TRBD2,TRBJ2-2,TRBV4-3,ASSQDLSGSGQNGELF